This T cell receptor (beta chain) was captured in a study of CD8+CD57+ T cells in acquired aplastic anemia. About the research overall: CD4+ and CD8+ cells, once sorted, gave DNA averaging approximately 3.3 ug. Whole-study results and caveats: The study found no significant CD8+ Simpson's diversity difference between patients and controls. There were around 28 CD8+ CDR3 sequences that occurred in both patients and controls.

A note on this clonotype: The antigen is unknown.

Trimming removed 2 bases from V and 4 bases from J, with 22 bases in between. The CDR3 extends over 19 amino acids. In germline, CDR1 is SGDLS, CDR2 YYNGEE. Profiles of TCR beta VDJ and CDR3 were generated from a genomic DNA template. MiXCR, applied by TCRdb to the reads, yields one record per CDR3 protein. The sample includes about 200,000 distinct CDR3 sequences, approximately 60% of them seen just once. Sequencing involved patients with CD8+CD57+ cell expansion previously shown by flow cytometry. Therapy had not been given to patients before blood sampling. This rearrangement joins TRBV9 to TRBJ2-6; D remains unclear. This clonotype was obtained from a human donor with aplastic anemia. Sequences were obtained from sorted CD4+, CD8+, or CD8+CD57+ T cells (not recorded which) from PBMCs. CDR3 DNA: TGTGCCAGCAGCGTGGGGTGGATGTGGGGAACGGGCGGGGCCAACGTCCTGACTTTC. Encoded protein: CASSVGWMWGTGGANVLTF.